The 12 T cell receptor beta chains presented below share a single source sample, sequenced in a study of T-cell memory formation after mild COVID-19. TCRdb re-called the 5' RACE reads with MiXCR, one entry per CDR3 protein. Here the sample spans a few hundred thousand distinct CDR3 sequences, 25% to 30% being singletons. The sequenced sample was PBMCs or a T cell subset sorted from them (not recorded which). These receptors all stem from an adult woman who had mild COVID-19 (a few samples of this study predate the infection). Cell type and time point are not known.

In its sample, this clonotype was seen a few times. The chain couples TRBV7-6 to TRBJ2-2; 14 positions match TRBD2. The V segment lost 0 bases and the J segment 4 bases; nucleotides outside the gene matches: 13. The CDR3 is made up of 21 amino acids. The V gene's germline CDR1 is SGHVS and CDR2 FNYEAQ. As DNA, the CDR3 is TGTGCCAGCAGCTTAGCCGGGACTAGCGGGGGATCTTCCTACTTCACCGGGGAGCTGTTTTTT. Protein product: CASSLAGTSGGSSYFTGELFF.

This clonotype has more than one count but fewer than ten. V usage is TRBV4-2 and J usage is TRBJ2-7; D gene uncertain. CDR3 length equals 15 residues. Germline CDR1 reads LGHNA; CDR2 reads YNFKEQ. Trimming took 4 bases from V and 2 from J, leaving 15 bases between them. The CDR3 bases are TGTGCCAGCAGCCCAAGCGCTCTAGTCCCCTACGAGCAGTACTTC. Protein sequence: CASSPSALVPYEQYF.

The table lists this clonotype with a few counts. The chain recombines TRBV6-5 with TRBJ2-1; 9 nucleotides line up with TRBD1. The CDR3 sequence is 16 residues long. Germline V gene lookup returns CDR1 MNHEY and CDR2 SVGAGI. V shed 2 bases and J 3 bases; nucleotides not matched to a gene: 5. Written as DNA, the CDR3 is TGTGCCAGCAGTTACCGGGACAGGGATATCTACAATGAGCAGTTCTTC. Its translation is CASSYRDRDIYNEQFF.

The genes are TRBV2 and TRBJ2-7; 8 bases line up with TRBD2. Germline V gives CDR1 SNHLY, CDR2 FYNNEI. The CDR3 runs to 13 residues. With V trimmed by 11 bases and J by 5 bases, 11 bases remained unmatched. The CDR3 DNA reads TGTGCCTCCCAGCGGGAGAAGGGGAACGAGCAGTACTTC. Amino acids: CASQREKGNEQYF.

J is TRBJ2-7 and V is TRBV10-2; 10 nucleotides align to TRBD1. Germline CDR1 is WSHSY and CDR2 is SAAADI. The CDR3 consists of 14 residues. V gave up 5 bases and J gave up 1 base; unmatched junction bases: 2. Here the CDR3 DNA reads TGCGCCAGCAGTACGGGACAGGGGTCCTACGAGCAGTACTTC. It is translated as CASSTGQGSYEQYF.

The gene calls are TRBV7-3 and TRBJ2-3; TRBD2 matches at 9 bases. The V gene end was trimmed by 2 bases and the J gene end by 8 bases; junction bases not matched to a gene: 5. The V gene's germline CDR1 is SGHTA and CDR2 FQGTGA. The CDR3 is made up of 14 amino acids. DNA for the CDR3: TGTGCCAGCAGCTTAGGACTAGCGACGGGTACGCAGTATTTT. It yields the protein CASSLGLATGTQYF.

The table lists this clonotype with a few counts. V gene TRBV7-8 combines with J gene TRBJ1-6; D gene uncertain. Deletions cut 5 bases from V and 7 bases from J, with 9 bases between. The CDR3 covers 13 residues. Germline CDR1 reads SGHVS; CDR2 reads FQNEAQ. CDR3 in DNA: TGTGCCAGCAGCCCGGGTGGCAATTCACCCCTCCACTTT. This sequence encodes CASSPGGNSPLHF.

This chain uses TRBV9 with TRBJ1-1; 7 nucleotides match TRBD1. Germline values: CDR1 SGDLS, CDR2 YYNGEE. After removal of 3 bases from V and 1 base from J, the junction contained 6 bases not matched to a gene. CDR3 size: 15 residues. CDR3 sequence reads: CASSAAGQENTEAFF. CDR3 bases: TGTGCCAGCAGCGCCGCTGGACAGGAGAACACTGAAGCTTTCTTT. Complete variable domain (other parts from reference TRBV9 and TRBJ1-1): DSGVTQTPKHLITATGQRVTLRCSPRSGDLSVYWYQQSLDQGLQFLIQYYNGEERAKGNILERFSAQQFPDLHSELNLSSLELGDSALYFCASSAAGQENTEAFFGQGTRLTVV.

In this sample, this clonotype turned up a few times. This chain connects TRBV18 to TRBJ2-1; the D is unclear. The V and J ends lost 3 bases and 3 bases respectively, with 15 bases between them. Germline V gene lookup returns CDR1 KGHSH and CDR2 LQKENI. CDR3 size: 16 residues. CDR3 residues: CASSPAPTTFYNEQFF. Written as DNA, the CDR3 is TGTGCCAGCTCACCCGCTCCGACAACTTTCTACAATGAGCAGTTCTTC. Full variable domain (missing parts from reference TRBV18 and TRBJ2-1): NAGVMQNPRHLVRRRGQEARLRCSPMKGHSHVYWYRQLPEEGLKFMVYLQKENIIDESGMPKERFSAEFPKEGPSILRIQQVVRGDSAAYFCASSPAPTTFYNEQFFGPGTRLTVL.

This chain links TRBV28 with TRBJ2-7, with 12 bases that match TRBD2. V was clipped by 4 bases and J by 6 bases; unmatched bases: 7. Germline-derived CDR1 and CDR2 are MDHEN and SYDVKM. This CDR3 region has 15 residues. The CDR3 loop reads CASSSLAGGRGEQYF. The CDR3 DNA sequence: TGTGCCAGCAGTTCCCTAGCGGGGGGGAGAGGCGAGCAGTACTTC.

The chain is built from TRBV7-3 and TRBJ2-2; the D call may be TRBD1 or TRBD2 (6 bases each). The V end was cut by 5 bases, the J end by 6 bases, with 10 bases between. This CDR3 contains 13 residues. Germline V CDR1 and CDR2: SGHTA, FQGTGA. The CDR3 DNA reads TGTGCCAGCAGCCGCGGGACATCCGGGGAGCTGTTTTTT. Translating gives CASSRGTSGELFF.

The chain joins TRBV5-4 to TRBJ2-3, with a weak D call TRBD2 (6 bases). The V end was cut by 2 bases, the J end by 2 bases, with 12 bases between. Germline V gene lookup returns CDR1 SGHNT and CDR2 YYREEE (reference sequence). This CDR3 region has 15 residues. As DNA, the CDR3 is TGTGCCAGCAGCTTTGGGCGGGGAGACACAGATACGCAGTATTTT. This codes for CASSFGRGDTDTQYF. The full variable domain, in which reference TRBV5-4 and TRBJ2-3 provide the parts outside the CDR3, is ETGVTQSPTHLIKTRGQQVTLRCSSQSGHNTVSWYQQALGQGPQFIFQYYREEENGRGNFPPRFSGLQFPNYSSELNVNALELDDSALYLCASSFGRGDTDTQYFGPGTRLTVL.